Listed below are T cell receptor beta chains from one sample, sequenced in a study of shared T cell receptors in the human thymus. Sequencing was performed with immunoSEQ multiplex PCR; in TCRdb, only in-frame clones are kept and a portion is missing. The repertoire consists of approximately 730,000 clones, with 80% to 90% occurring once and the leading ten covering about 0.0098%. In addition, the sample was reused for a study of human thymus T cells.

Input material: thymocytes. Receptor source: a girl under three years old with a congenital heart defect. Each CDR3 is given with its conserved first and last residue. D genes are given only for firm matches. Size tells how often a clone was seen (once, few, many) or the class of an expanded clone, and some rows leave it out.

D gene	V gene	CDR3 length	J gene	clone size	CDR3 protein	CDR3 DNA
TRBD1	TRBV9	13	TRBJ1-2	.	CASRGDRVFGYTF	TGTGCCAGCAGAGGGGACAGGGTATTTGGCTACACCTTC
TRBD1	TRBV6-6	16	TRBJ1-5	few	CASSYRTGQGNQPQHF	TGTGCCAGCAGTTACCGGACAGGCCAGGGCAATCAGCCCCAGCATTTT
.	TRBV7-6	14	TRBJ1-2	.	CASSLGGARYGYTF	TGTGCCAGCAGCTTAGGGGGCGCGAGGTATGGCTACACCTTC
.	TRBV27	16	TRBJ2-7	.	CASSLTGTGASYEQYF	TGTGCCAGCAGTCTCACCGGGACTGGGGCCTCCTACGAGCAGTACTTC
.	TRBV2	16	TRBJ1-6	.	CASRVTGSSYNSPLHF	TGTGCCAGCAGGGTAACAGGGAGCTCCTATAATTCACCCCTCCACTTT
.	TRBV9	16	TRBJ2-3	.	CASSVRQGGPTDTQYF	TGTGCCAGCAGCGTCCGGCAGGGGGGTCCCACAGATACGCAGTATTTT
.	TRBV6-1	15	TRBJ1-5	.	CASSEAEPGNQPQHF	TGTGCCAGCAGTGAAGCGGAGCCTGGCAATCAGCCCCAGCATTTT
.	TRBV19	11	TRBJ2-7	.	CASSNTSEQYF	TGTGCCAGTAGTAACACGTCCGAGCAGTACTTC
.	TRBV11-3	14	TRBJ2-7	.	CASSPQAGSYEQYF	TGTGCCAGCAGCCCCCAGGCTGGCTCCTACGAGCAGTACTTC
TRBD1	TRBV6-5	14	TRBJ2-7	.	CASRRRTGAYEQYF	TGTGCCAGCAGACGCCGGACAGGGGCCTACGAGCAGTACTTC
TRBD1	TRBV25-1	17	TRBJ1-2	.	CASRRTGGLTSNYGYTF	TGTGCCAGCAGACGGACAGGGGGCTTAACCTCTAACTATGGCTACACCTTC
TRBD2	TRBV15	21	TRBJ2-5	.	CATSRMYRGGGGARGQETQYF	TGTGCCACCAGCAGAATGTACCGGGGTGGCGGGGGGGCGCGAGGTCAAGAGACCCAGTACTTC
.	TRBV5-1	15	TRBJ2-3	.	CASSTQGPCTDTQYF	TGCGCCAGCAGCACCCAGGGGCCATGCACAGATACGCAGTATTTT
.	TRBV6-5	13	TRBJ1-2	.	CASSYGGGNGYTF	TGTGCCAGCAGTTACGGAGGAGGAAATGGCTACACCTTC
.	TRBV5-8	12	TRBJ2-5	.	CASSPPGWTQYF	TGTGCCAGCAGCCCGCCGGGGTGGACCCAGTACTTC
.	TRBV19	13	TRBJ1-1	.	CASSIAGFAEAFF	TGTGCCAGTAGTATCGCGGGGTTCGCTGAAGCTTTCTTT
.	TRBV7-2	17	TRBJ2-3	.	CASSLEGGPAGTDTQYF	TGTGCCAGCAGCTTAGAAGGAGGGCCCGCAGGTACAGATACGCAGTATTTT
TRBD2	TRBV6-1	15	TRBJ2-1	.	CASSGGGRPWNEQFF	TGTGCCAGCAGCGGGGGGGGCAGGCCATGGAATGAGCAGTTCTTC
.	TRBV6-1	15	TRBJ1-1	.	CASYLGGSGYTEAFF	TGTGCCAGCTACCTCGGGGGGAGCGGTTACACTGAAGCTTTCTTT
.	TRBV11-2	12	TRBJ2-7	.	CATAGLAYEQYF	TGTGCTACGGCCGGGTTGGCCTACGAGCAGTACTTC
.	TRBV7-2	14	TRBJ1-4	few	CASSPGYGNEKLFF	TGTGCCAGCAGCCCAGGTTACGGGAACGAAAAACTGTTTTTT
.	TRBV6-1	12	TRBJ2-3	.	CASRGPTDTQYF	TGTGCCAGCAGGGGCCCCACAGATACGCAGTATTTT
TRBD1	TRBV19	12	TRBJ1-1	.	CATQGENTEAFF	TGTGCCACTCAGGGGGAGAACACTGAAGCTTTCTTT
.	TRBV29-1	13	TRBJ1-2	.	CSVHETEARGYTF	TGCAGCGTTCACGAGACAGAGGCAAGAGGCTACACCTTC
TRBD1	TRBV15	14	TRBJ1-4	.	CATRDREANEKLFF	TGTGCCACGCGGGACAGGGAGGCGAATGAAAAACTGTTTTTT
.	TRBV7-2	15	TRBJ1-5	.	CASSSQGNSNQPQHF	TGTGCCAGCAGCTCACAGGGAAATAGCAATCAGCCCCAGCATTTT
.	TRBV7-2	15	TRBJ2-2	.	CASSLVQVRTGELFF	TGTGCCAGCAGCTTAGTACAGGTTCGGACCGGGGAGCTGTTTTTT
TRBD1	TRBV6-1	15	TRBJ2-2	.	CASRGQGVNTGELFF	TGTGCCAGCAGGGGGCAGGGGGTGAACACCGGGGAGCTGTTTTTT
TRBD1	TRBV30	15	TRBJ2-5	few	CAWSRGRLPQETQYF	TGTGCCTGGTCCAGGGGGCGACTGCCCCAAGAGACCCAGTACTTC
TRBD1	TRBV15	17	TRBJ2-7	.	CATSRPKHRDRAGEQYF	TGTGCCACCAGCAGACCTAAGCACCGGGACAGGGCGGGAGAGCAGTACTTC
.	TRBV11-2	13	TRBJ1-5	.	CASSLQVNQPQHF	TGTGCCAGCAGCTTACAGGTTAATCAGCCCCAGCATTTT
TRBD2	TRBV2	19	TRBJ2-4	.	CASRDRGTAGVLAKNIQYF	TGTGCCAGCAGGGACCGGGGTACCGCGGGGGTCCTAGCCAAAAACATTCAGTACTTC
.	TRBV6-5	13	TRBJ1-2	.	CASSYSDRGGYTF	TGTGCCAGCAGTTACTCGGACAGAGGTGGCTACACCTTC
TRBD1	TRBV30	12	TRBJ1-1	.	CAWSWDRTEAFF	TGTGCCTGGAGTTGGGACAGAACTGAAGCTTTCTTT
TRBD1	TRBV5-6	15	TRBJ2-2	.	CASSFGQAGTGELFF	TGTGCCAGCAGTTTTGGACAGGCTGGCACCGGGGAGCTGTTTTTT
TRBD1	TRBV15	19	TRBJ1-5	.	CATSRGGVTGSYSNQPQHF	TGTGCCACCAGCAGAGGCGGGGTGACAGGGTCGTATAGCAATCAGCCCCAGCATTTT
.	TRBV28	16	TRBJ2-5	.	CASSSLADVGQETQYF	TGTGCCAGCAGTTCCCTAGCAGATGTAGGCCAAGAGACCCAGTACTTC
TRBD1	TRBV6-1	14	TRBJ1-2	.	CASSFRTGRYGYTF	TGTGCCAGCAGTTTTCGGACAGGGAGGTATGGCTACACCTTC
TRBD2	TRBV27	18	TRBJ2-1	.	CASSLTRASGGLYNEQFF	TGTGCCAGCAGTTTAACTCGCGCTAGCGGGGGGCTCTACAATGAGCAGTTCTTC
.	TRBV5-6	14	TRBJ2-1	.	CASCTLSSYNEQFF	TGTGCCAGCTGCACCCTGAGCTCCTACAATGAGCAGTTCTTC
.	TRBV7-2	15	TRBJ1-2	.	CASSTITQRRDGYTF	TGTGCCAGCAGCACCATAACCCAGCGTCGGGATGGCTACACCTTC
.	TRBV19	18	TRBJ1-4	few	CASSTRGQGGVGVEKLFF	TGTGCCAGTAGCACCAGGGGCCAGGGTGGGGTCGGAGTTGAAAAACTGTTTTTT
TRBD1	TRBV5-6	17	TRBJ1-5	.	CASSLSRDRGFGQPQHF	TGTGCCAGCAGCTTATCGCGGGACAGGGGTTTCGGTCAGCCCCAGCATTTT
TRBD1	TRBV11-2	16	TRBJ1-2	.	CASSLFRDRVNYGYTF	TGTGCCAGCAGCTTATTCCGGGACAGGGTTAACTATGGCTACACCTTC
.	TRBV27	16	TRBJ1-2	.	CASSPIHIQGWYGYTF	TGTGCCAGCAGTCCCATTCACATCCAGGGGTGGTATGGCTACACCTTC
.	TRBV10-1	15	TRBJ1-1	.	CASSDRSRGATEAFF	TGCGCCAGCAGTGACCGTAGCCGGGGGGCCACTGAAGCTTTCTTT
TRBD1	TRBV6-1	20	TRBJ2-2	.	CASSEPLGPGQAVVSGELFF	TGTGCCAGCAGTGAACCCCTTGGTCCGGGACAGGCGGTAGTCTCCGGGGAGCTGTTTTTT
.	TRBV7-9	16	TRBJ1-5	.	CASSRGGQDYNQPQHF	TGTGCCAGCAGCCGGGGGGGGCAGGACTACAATCAGCCCCAGCATTTT
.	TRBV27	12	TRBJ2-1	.	CASSSNALEQFF	TGTGCCAGCAGTTCGAACGCGCTGGAGCAGTTCTTC
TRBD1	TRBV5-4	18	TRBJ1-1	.	CASSIGQGRSGTNTEAFF	TGTGCCAGCAGCATAGGACAGGGACGCTCGGGAACGAACACTGAAGCTTTCTTT